The TCR beta chain described here comes from a study of shared clonotypes between healthy human individuals (TCRdb year 2020). At the level of the whole study: The cohort included three men and a couple of women between 18 and 49 years of age. Different laboratories and diverse techniques were used to prepare libraries and sequence TCR repertoires, to increase sequencing depth and limit assay-specific biases. For each donor, CD4 naive and CD4 memory were each given three plates, CD8 naive was given two plates, and CD8 memory was given one plate. To estimate repertoire size and how much clonotype sharing occurs between individuals, the study deeply sequenced the blood TCR repertoires of several healthy adults. Each donor's leukapheresis produced roughly between roughly 0.85 and 9.5 billion PBMCs. Broader findings and caveats from the paper: The small number of donors limited the genetic and exposure-history diversity represented. Higher generation probabilities were observed for clonotypes shared by all four sorted-subset donors than for non-shared clonotypes. Naive subsets generally had larger estimated clonotype richness than memory subsets did. Sharing across a handful of donors was observed for about 4.8% of naive CD4, 3.5% of naive CD8, about 2.3% of memory CD4, and around 0.4% of memory CD8 clonotypes. Pairwise subsampling indicated that sequencing depth was expected to affect the degree of clonotype sharing among donors. Sampling was restricted to blood, and TCR repertoires in tissues likely differ from the TCR repertoires found in blood. Even with the large sequencing depth, rarefaction of the sorted-subset datasets indicated that sequencing was incomplete.

CD8 naive samples consisted of CD45RO-negative cells that were positively selected for CCR7, yielding a CD45RA+CCR7+ population without TemRA cells. Donors were healthy HIV-negative adults with no recently reported acute infections or vaccinations. All donors were Caucasian adults living in Nashville, Tennessee, USA. After blood collection by leukapheresis, PBMCs were isolated using Ficoll-Histopaque density gradient centrifugation and then cryopreserved in the vapor phase of liquid nitrogen. Analytical flow cytometry was used to check the purity and quantity of each magnetically sorted T cell population. Genomic DNA was isolated from every sorted fraction and measured by UV absorbance on a Nanodrop 2000c. TCR CDR3 regions were amplified from genomic DNA by multiplex PCR using the deep immunoSEQ assay. Extracted genomic DNA from each cell subset was distributed evenly across all wells of several immunoSEQ 96-well plates, and each plate was treated as a replicate. For sorted subsets, 150 to 250 ng of genomic DNA, equivalent to roughly 30,000 T cell genomes, went into each replicate PCR. The purified libraries were quantified using a Qubit 3.0 fluorometer, sized with a Bioanalyzer 2100, and then quantified again using the KAPA Library Quantification kit. A separate single-read 150-cycle Illumina NextSeq 550 flow cell was used to sequence each immunoSEQ 96-well plate. In the source study's methods: The immunoSEQ output contained only junctional sequences without quality scores, so filtering could not match that applied to full-length reads. To assign V/J genes and CDR3, sequences were annotated against IMGT germline references using PyIR, a Python wrapper for IgBLAST v1.9. Any read was removed if the V/J assignment was weak (E-value above 1e-6), the CDR3 was missing, or the read contained stop codons, out-of-frame junctions, or ambiguous translated residues. V3J clonotypes were defined as sequences sharing the same inferred V gene, J gene, and CDR3 amino acid sequence. Percentage overlap between repertoires was computed as shared unique clonotypes divided by the size of the smaller repertoire. Repertoire richness was assessed with RTK rarefaction, the Chao1 estimator, and Recon v2.1 estimates of unobserved clonotypes. OLGA was used to compute generation probabilities for all TCRbeta clonotypes that the gDNA method yielded from a few donors. In its TCRdb copy, this immuneACCESS table keeps in-frame sequences only and misses some clones. Where compared with another copy, unresolved V genes explain less than half of these, and the others have no known cause. The DNA gave D and trimming, while V, J and clone size come from that table. The sample table holds about 2 million clones, of which less than 95% were seen once. Of the sample, around 1.2% is held by the ten largest clones.

In regard to this clone: The specificity of this receptor is unknown. No quality values exist for individual bases; no much larger clone is one base distant.

V loses 6 bases at its end and J loses 7 bases; junction bases beyond the gene matches: 5. Looking up the germline V gene yields CDR1 SGHRS and CDR2 YFSETQ. Spanning cysteine to phenylalanine, the CDR3 consists of 14 amino acids. Only the CDR3 DNA stays, 42 bases, in frame from base 1. The sequence came from a man in his late teens or twenties in good health. This chain joins TRBV5-1 to TRBJ1-6; 9 central nucleotides agree with TRBD1. The source material was naive CD8+ T cells sorted from blood. According to the study, the label for this sample's cell subset or site signals: CD45RA+CCR7+. In nucleotide form, the sequence is TGCGCCAGCACCGACAGGGGGGGCAATTCACCCCTCCACTTT. This encodes CASTDRGGNSPLHF.